This TCR beta chain was recovered during a study of hypomethylating agent response in myelodysplastic syndrome. Study summary: Most often mutated was TET2, found in about 50% of the 11 patients. Study results and limitations: Responders gained more novel clonotypes; non-responders had more contracted clonotypes after treatment.

The CDR3 loop spans 15 amino acids. The J segment lost 4 bases and the V segment lost 1 base, leaving 3 bases of the junction unmatched. CDR1 SGHTA and CDR2 FQGNSA come from the germline V gene. Profiling relied on immunoSEQ multiplex PCR, and the TCRdb table lists in-frame clones only, not all of them. Among approximately 7,000 clones listed, about 88% were seen once. Worth noting for this clone: Its antigen remains unidentified.

The sequenced sample was bone marrow, obtained before or after starting hypomethylating agent treatment for myelodysplastic syndrome (not recorded which). V and J are TRBV7-2 and TRBJ2-1; 8 nucleotides align to TRBD1. This clonotype was sampled from a human donor with myelodysplastic syndrome. The CDR3 DNA reads as TGTGCCAGCAGCTTAGGGACAGGGCCTTACAATGAGCAGTTCTTC. It is translated as CASSLGTGPYNEQFF.